The rows below give T cell receptor beta chains drawn from one sample of a study of control samples from healthy donors and cancer patients. Measured with immunoSEQ multiplex PCR; TCRdb has only the in-frame clones, and not every one. The sample lists 120,000 to 150,000 clones, under 95% occurring once. The specimen was blood. All receptors derive from a man aged 18 to 29 in good health. The conserved cysteine and the conserved F or W are not part of the CDR3 here. The order of the fields is clone size, J gene, V gene, CDR3 protein. Only part of the rows carry a size: once, few, many, or a class if the clone is expanded.

abundance: NA; j_gene: TRBJ2-1; v_gene: TRBV7-2; CDR3aa: ASRIRGAGPEQF
abundance: NA; j_gene: TRBJ2-5; v_gene: TRBV2; CDR3aa: ARSGGRGTFQETQY
abundance: NA; j_gene: TRBJ2-3; v_gene: TRBV10-1; CDR3aa: ASSALAGAVDTQY
abundance: NA; j_gene: TRBJ2-1; v_gene: TRBV6-2/TRBV6-3; CDR3aa: ASSLFTSPDEQF
abundance: NA; j_gene: TRBJ2-7; v_gene: TRBV30; CDR3aa: AWSLGRSYEQY
abundance: NA; j_gene: TRBJ2-2; v_gene: TRBV5-1; CDR3aa: ASSLGQGGELF
abundance: few; j_gene: TRBJ1-5; v_gene: TRBV7-2; CDR3aa: ASSLLQGANQPQH
abundance: once; j_gene: TRBJ2-1; v_gene: TRBV7-3; CDR3aa: ASSLTFSGGANEQF
abundance: NA; j_gene: TRBJ2-1; v_gene: TRBV15; CDR3aa: ATSRTSGSYNEQF
abundance: NA; j_gene: TRBJ2-1; v_gene: TRBV5-4; CDR3aa: ASSPSLAGLYNEQF
abundance: NA; j_gene: TRBJ1-1; v_gene: TRBV4-1; CDR3aa: ASSSGQGLTEAF
abundance: NA; j_gene: TRBJ1-6; v_gene: TRBV30; CDR3aa: AWNVGQYNSPLH
abundance: NA; j_gene: TRBJ1-1; v_gene: TRBV2; CDR3aa: ASSGAF
abundance: NA; j_gene: TRBJ2-7; v_gene: TRBV3-1/TRBV3-2; CDR3aa: ASSQGASSGEQY
abundance: NA; j_gene: TRBJ1-4; v_gene: TRBV11-2; CDR3aa: ASSLAVVRGYEKLF
abundance: NA; j_gene: TRBJ2-1; v_gene: TRBV6-4; CDR3aa: ASSESGGYEQF
abundance: NA; j_gene: TRBJ1-1; v_gene: TRBV27; CDR3aa: ASSEGAGDTEAF
abundance: NA; j_gene: TRBJ2-1; v_gene: TRBV6-4; CDR3aa: ASSDGGTGNIYEQF
abundance: few; j_gene: TRBJ1-4; v_gene: TRBV6-5; CDR3aa: ASRGLVEKLF
abundance: NA; j_gene: TRBJ2-7; v_gene: TRBV2; CDR3aa: ASLGMKGEQY
abundance: NA; j_gene: TRBJ1-6; v_gene: TRBV6-1; CDR3aa: ASSEDRVRPLH
abundance: NA; j_gene: TRBJ2-1; v_gene: TRBV19; CDR3aa: ASSVGQGINEQF
abundance: NA; j_gene: TRBJ1-2; v_gene: TRBV28; CDR3aa: ASSLYAGTGNGYT
abundance: NA; j_gene: TRBJ2-1; v_gene: TRBV9; CDR3aa: ASSPRVSGAIYNEQF
abundance: NA; j_gene: TRBJ1-5; v_gene: TRBV30; CDR3aa: AWSGGWGGQPQH
abundance: NA; j_gene: TRBJ1-1; v_gene: TRBV10-2; CDR3aa: ASSVGAGGTEAF
abundance: NA; j_gene: TRBJ2-5; v_gene: TRBV5-1; CDR3aa: ASSLGLETQY
abundance: NA; j_gene: TRBJ2-7; v_gene: TRBV7-6; CDR3aa: ASSLVSFEFSGEQY
abundance: NA; j_gene: TRBJ1-1; v_gene: TRBV7-3; CDR3aa: ASSSDQGTEAF
abundance: NA; j_gene: TRBJ2-5; v_gene: TRBV6-5; CDR3aa: ASSSPGQAGETQY
abundance: NA; j_gene: TRBJ2-7; v_gene: TRBV6-5; CDR3aa: ASSPQPGSYEQY
abundance: NA; j_gene: TRBJ2-5; v_gene: TRBV18; CDR3aa: ASSLQGFLETQY
abundance: NA; j_gene: TRBJ2-3; v_gene: TRBV4-1; CDR3aa: ASSLPWASGGSIDTQY
abundance: once; j_gene: TRBJ1-4; v_gene: TRBV7-9; CDR3aa: ASSPQPGLTGTGPEKLF
abundance: NA; j_gene: TRBJ1-2; v_gene: TRBV5-1; CDR3aa: ARILLGTGPLGYT
abundance: NA; j_gene: TRBJ1-6; v_gene: TRBV5-1; CDR3aa: ASSPGQGIYNSPLH
abundance: NA; j_gene: TRBJ2-5; v_gene: TRBV4-1; CDR3aa: ASSPARTSAAQETQY
abundance: NA; j_gene: TRBJ2-7; v_gene: TRBV4-2; CDR3aa: ASSQDLQRGGFWYEQY
abundance: NA; j_gene: TRBJ1-1; v_gene: TRBV6-1; CDR3aa: ASSEYDRKNTEAF
abundance: NA; j_gene: TRBJ2-3; v_gene: TRBV6-5; CDR3aa: ASRPGTAPTDTQY
abundance: once; j_gene: TRBJ2-1; v_gene: TRBV4-3; CDR3aa: ASSTRDRSDYNEQF
abundance: NA; j_gene: TRBJ2-6; v_gene: TRBV19; CDR3aa: ASRTGSGANVLT
abundance: NA; j_gene: TRBJ1-1; v_gene: TRBV13; CDR3aa: ASSARQGRGDTEAF
abundance: NA; j_gene: TRBJ2-1; v_gene: TRBV6-5; CDR3aa: ASSSSWNEQF
abundance: NA; j_gene: TRBJ2-2; v_gene: TRBV12-3/TRBV12-4; CDR3aa: ASSFSAGELF
abundance: NA; j_gene: TRBJ1-2; v_gene: TRBV28; CDR3aa: ASSGYREAYGYT
abundance: NA; j_gene: TRBJ2-3; v_gene: TRBV5-1; CDR3aa: ASSAVRTDTQY
abundance: NA; j_gene: TRBJ2-3; v_gene: TRBV11-2; CDR3aa: ASSRNLQGGADTQY
abundance: NA; j_gene: TRBJ2-7; v_gene: TRBV7-9; CDR3aa: ASSLPGGYEQY
abundance: NA; j_gene: TRBJ1-5; v_gene: TRBV7-2; CDR3aa: ASSLSRPTPQH